This T cell receptor (beta chain) was identified during a study of Graves' ophthalmopathy and Graves' hyperthyroidism. Amplified TCR beta CDR3 regions were obtained using RNA transcripts as template. First-round RT-PCR used HTBI primers; second-round multiplex PCR followed. TCRdb fed the multiplex PCR reads into MiXCR, producing one record per CDR3 protein. Of about 220,000 distinct CDR3 sequences listed, around a fifth are singletons. Study-level points and caveats: Appearing in blood as well were most expanded thyroid clonotypes above 0.001 frequency.

CDR1 and CDR2 from the germline V gene are GTSNPN and SVGIG (reference sequence). The CDR3 consists of 14 residues. The V gene lost 0 bases and the J gene lost 6 bases, with 11 bases spanning the gap. If patients had other autoimmune diseases, uncontrolled infections, pregnancy or lactation, they were excluded. Clinical symptoms, serum thyroxine, TRAb, thyroid ultrasound and orbital computed tomography were relied on for diagnosis. The authors used Ficoll-Paque density gradient centrifugation to separate PBMCs. The input was 10 ml of fresh peripheral blood. Concerning this clonotype itself: Its antigen remains unknown.

The V gene is TRBV30, the J gene TRBJ2-2; D is ambiguous. The sequenced sample was peripheral blood. The receptor was derived from a woman between 50 and 59 years old with Graves' ophthalmopathy. CDR3 loop: CAWSVPLVSGELFF. CDR3 nucleotide sequence: TGTGCCTGGAGTGTACCACTGGTATCCGGGGAGCTGTTTTTT.